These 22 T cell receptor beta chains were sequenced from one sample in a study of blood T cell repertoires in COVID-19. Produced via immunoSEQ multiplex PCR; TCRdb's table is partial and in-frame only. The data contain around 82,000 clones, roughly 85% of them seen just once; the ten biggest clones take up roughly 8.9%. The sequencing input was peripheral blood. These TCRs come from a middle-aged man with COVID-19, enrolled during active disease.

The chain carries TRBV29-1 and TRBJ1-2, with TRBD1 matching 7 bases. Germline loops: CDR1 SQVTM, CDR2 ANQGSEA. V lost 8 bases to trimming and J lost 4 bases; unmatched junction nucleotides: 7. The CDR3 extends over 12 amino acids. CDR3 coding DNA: TGCAGCCTACAGGGGTTGGCCTATGGCTACACCTTC. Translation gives CSLQGLAYGYTF.

The CDR3: CASSRGQGYGYTF. In nucleotides, the CDR3 is TGTGCCAGCAGTCGAGGACAGGGTTATGGCTACACCTTC. The rearrangement joins TRBV6-2 or TRBV6-3 to TRBJ1-2, with TRBD1 matching 8 bases. With V trimmed by 5 bases and J by 5 bases, 4 bases remained unmatched. The CDR3 totals 13 residues. CDR1 MNHEY and CDR2 SVGEGT come from the germline V gene.

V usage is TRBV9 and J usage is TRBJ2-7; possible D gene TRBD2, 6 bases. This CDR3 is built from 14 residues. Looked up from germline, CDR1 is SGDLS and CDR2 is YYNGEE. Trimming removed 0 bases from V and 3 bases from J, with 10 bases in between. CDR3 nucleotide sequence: TGTGCCAGCAGCGTAGGTCGGGGAGGCTACGAGCAGTACTTC. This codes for CASSVGRGGYEQYF.

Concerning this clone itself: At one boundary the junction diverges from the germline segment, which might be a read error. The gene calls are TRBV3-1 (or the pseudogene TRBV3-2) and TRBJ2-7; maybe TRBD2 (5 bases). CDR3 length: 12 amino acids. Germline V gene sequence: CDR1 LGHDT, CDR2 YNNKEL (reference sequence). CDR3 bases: TGTGCCAGCAGCCAAGGCTCGGCCGGGGTGAACTTC. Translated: CASSQGSAGVNF.

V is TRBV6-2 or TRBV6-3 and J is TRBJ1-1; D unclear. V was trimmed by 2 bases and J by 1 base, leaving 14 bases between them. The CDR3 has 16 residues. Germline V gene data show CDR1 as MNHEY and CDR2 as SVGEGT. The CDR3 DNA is TGTGCCAGCAGTTACCCCCTTGAGGCCCCGAACACTGAAGCTTTCTTT. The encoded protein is CASSYPLEAPNTEAFF.

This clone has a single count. The CDR3 region is CASSPEEKLFF. In DNA, the CDR3 is TGTGCCAGCAGTCCCGAGGAAAAACTGTTTTTT. V gene TRBV2 combines with J gene TRBJ1-4; D is undetermined. V lost 5 bases to trimming and J lost 8 bases, with 6 bases between them. In germline, CDR1 is SNHLY, CDR2 FYNNEI. The CDR3 contains 11 residues. Full variable domain (remainder filled in from reference TRBV2 and TRBJ1-4): EPEVTQTPSHQVTQMGQEVILRCVPISNHLYFYWYRQILGQKVEFLVSFYNNEISEKSEIFDDQFSVERPDGSNFTLKIRSTKLEDSAMYFCASSPEEKLFFGSGTQLSVL.

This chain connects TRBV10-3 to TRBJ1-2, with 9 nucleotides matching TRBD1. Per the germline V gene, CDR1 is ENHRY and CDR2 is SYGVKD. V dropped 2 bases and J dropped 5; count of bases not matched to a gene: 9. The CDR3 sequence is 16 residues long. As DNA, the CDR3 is TGTGCCATCAGTGAGAGAGGGGACAGGGATCTTTATGGCTACACCTTC. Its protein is CAISERGDRDLYGYTF.

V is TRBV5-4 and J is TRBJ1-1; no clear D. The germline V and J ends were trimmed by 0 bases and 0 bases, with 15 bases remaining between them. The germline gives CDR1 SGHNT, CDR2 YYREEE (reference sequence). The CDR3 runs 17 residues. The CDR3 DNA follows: TGTGCCAGCAGCTTGGGTCTCCTGCGGCTTATGAACACTGAAGCTTTCTTT. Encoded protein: CASSLGLLRLMNTEAFF. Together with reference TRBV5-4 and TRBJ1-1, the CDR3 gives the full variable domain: ETGVTQSPTHLIKTRGQQVTLRCSSQSGHNTVSWYQQALGQGPQFIFQYYREEENGRGNFPPRFSGLQFPNYSSELNVNALELDDSALYLCASSLGLLRLMNTEAFFGQGTRLTVV.

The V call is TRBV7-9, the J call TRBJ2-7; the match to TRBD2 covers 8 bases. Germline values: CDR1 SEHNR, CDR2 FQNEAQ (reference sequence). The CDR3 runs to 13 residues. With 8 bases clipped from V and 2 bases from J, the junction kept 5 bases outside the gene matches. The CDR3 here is CASLSGTTYEQYF. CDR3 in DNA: TGTGCCAGCCTTAGCGGGACAACCTACGAGCAGTACTTC.

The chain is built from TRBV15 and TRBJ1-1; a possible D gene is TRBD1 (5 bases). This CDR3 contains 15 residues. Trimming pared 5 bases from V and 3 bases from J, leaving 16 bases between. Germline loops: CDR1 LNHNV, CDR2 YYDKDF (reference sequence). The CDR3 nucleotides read TGTGCCACCAGCCCCCGATGGGGGGTATACACTGAAGCTTTCTTT. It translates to CATSPRWGVYTEAFF.

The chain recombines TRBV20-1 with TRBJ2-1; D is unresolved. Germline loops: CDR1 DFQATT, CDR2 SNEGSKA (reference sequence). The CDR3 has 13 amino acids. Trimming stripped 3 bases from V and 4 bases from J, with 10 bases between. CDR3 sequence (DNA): TGCAGTGCTAGTAGGAGTATATACAATGAGCAGTTCTTC. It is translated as CSASRSIYNEQFF.

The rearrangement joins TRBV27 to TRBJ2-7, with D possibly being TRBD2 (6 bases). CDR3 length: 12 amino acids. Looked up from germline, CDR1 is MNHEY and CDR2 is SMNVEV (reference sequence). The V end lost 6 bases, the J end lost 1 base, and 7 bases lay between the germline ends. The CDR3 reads CASSGRSYEQYF. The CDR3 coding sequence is TGTGCCAGCAGCGGGAGATCCTACGAGCAGTACTTC.

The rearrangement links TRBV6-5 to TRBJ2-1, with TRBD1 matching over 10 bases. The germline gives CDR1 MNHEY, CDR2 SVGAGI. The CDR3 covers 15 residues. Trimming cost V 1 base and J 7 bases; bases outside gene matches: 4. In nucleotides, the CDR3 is TGTGCCAGCAGTTACTACGACAGGGGGCGGAATGAGCAGTTCTTC. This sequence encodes CASSYYDRGRNEQFF.

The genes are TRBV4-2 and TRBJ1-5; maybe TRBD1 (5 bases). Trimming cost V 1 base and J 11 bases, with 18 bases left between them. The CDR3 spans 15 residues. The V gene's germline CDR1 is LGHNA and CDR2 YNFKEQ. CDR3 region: CASSQGSGVAGAQHF. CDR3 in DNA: TGTGCCAGCAGCCAAGGATCGGGGGTGGCTGGGGCCCAGCATTTT.

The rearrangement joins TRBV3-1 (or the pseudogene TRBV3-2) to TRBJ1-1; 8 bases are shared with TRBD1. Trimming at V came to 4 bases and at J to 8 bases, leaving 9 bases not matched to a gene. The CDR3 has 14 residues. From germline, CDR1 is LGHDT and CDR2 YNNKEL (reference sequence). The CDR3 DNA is TGTGCCAGCAGCCTTTTACGCCAGGGGGCGGAAGCTTTCTTT. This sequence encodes CASSLLRQGAEAFF.

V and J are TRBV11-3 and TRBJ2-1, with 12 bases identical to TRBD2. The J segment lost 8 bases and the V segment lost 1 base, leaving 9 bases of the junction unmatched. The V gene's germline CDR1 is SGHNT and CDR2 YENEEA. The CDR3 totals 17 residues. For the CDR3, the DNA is TGTGCCAGCAGCTTAGCGAGCCTAGCGGGAGGGCCTCATGAGCAGTTCTTC. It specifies CASSLASLAGGPHEQFF.

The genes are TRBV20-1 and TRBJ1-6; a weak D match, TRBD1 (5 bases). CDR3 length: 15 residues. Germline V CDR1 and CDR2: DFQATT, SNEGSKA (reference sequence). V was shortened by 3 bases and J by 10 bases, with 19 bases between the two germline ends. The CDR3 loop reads CSASRGGRSGSPLHF. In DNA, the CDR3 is TGCAGTGCTAGTAGGGGAGGAAGATCTGGATCACCCCTCCACTTT.

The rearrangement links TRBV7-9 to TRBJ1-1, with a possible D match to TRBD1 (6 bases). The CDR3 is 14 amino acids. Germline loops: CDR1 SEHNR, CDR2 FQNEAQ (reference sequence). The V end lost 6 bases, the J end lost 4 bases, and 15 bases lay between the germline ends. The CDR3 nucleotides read TGTGCCAGCAGTCTCCTAGGGGGAGTCACTGAAGCTTTCTTT. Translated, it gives CASSLLGGVTEAFF.

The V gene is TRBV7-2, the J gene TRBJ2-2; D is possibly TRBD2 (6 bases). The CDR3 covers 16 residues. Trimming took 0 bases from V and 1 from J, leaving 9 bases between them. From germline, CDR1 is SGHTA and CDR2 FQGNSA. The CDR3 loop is CASSLASGMNTGELFF. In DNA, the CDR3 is TGTGCCAGCAGCTTAGCTAGCGGAATGAACACCGGGGAGCTGTTTTTT.

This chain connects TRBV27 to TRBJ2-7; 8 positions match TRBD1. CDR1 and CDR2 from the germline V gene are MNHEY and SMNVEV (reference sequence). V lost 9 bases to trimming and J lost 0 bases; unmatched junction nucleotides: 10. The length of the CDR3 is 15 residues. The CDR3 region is CARGLRTGPSYEQYF. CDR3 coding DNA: TGTGCCAGGGGATTGAGGACAGGGCCCTCCTACGAGCAGTACTTC.

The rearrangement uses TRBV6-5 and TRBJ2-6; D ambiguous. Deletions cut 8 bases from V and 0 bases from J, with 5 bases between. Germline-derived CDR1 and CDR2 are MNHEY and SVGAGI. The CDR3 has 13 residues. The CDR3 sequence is CASRGSGANVLTF. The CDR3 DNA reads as TGTGCCAGCCGAGGCTCTGGGGCCAACGTCCTGACTTTC.

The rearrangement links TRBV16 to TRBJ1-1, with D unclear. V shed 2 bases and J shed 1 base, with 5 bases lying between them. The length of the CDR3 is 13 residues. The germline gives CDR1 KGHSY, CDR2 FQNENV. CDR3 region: CASSQQWNTEAFF. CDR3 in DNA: TGTGCCAGCAGCCAACAGTGGAACACTGAAGCTTTCTTT.